This paragraph covers one T cell receptor (beta chain) sequence. The clone's antigen remains unknown. Base qualities are not recorded, but no much larger clone differs from it by a single base. The library was prepared using RT-PCR. The listed sequencing device is NextSeq 550. The public reads were reprocessed in TCRdb via fastp at Q25 and MiXCR, keeping in-frame beta chains. Identical CDR3 proteins give one entry, which carries the most common genes and DNA. The sample has 25,000 to 30,000 distinct CDR3 sequences on record, 7% to 8.5% of them singletons. The ten most abundant clones make up around 50% of the sample. The sample is drawn from a study of patients and donors after allogeneic stem cell transplantation (dated by TCRdb to about 2020). From the germline V gene, CDR1 is MDHEN and CDR2 is SYDVKM. Taken from cysteine to phenylalanine, the CDR3 has 18 residues. The only DNA kept is the CDR3, 54 bases in frame from the first base. V is cut back by 7 bases and J by 0 bases, with 12 bases in the junction unmatched.

The V gene is TRBV28 and the J gene is TRBJ1-5, and TRBD1 matches 10 of the central bases. The source of this sequence is a human donor who was either an allogeneic HSCT recipient or a stem cell or donor lymphocyte infusion donor (not recorded which). It is not recorded whose cells these are; they may come from a transplant donor. Sequenced input: blood, either unsorted or a sorted T cell fraction (not recorded which). The nucleotide sequence reads TGTGCCAGCATCTCCGGGACAGGGGCTGATTATAGCAATCAGCCCCAGCATTTT. Its coded protein is CASISGTGADYSNQPQHF.